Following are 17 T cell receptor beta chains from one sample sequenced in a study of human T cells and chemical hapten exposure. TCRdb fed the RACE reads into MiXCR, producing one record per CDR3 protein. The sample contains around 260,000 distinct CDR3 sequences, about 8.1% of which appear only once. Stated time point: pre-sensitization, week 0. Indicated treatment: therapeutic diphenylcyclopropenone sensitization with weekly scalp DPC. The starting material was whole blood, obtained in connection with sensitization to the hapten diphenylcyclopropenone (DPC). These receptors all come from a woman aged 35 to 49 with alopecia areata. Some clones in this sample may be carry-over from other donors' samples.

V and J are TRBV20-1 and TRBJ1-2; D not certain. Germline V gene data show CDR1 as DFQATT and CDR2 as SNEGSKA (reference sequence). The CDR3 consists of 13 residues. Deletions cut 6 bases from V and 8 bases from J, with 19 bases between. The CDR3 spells CSAPTGRAGGYTF. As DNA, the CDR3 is TGCAGTGCCCCGACCGGGAGGGCGGGGGGCTACACCTTC.

Here the CDR3 reads CASSLEGRLYTF. CDR3 coding DNA: TGTGCCAGCAGTTTAGAGGGCCGTCTCTACACCTTC. The chain joins TRBV12-3 or TRBV12-4 to TRBJ1-2, with D uncertain. The CDR3 totals 12 residues. V was shortened by 1 base and J by 10 bases, with 10 bases between the two germline ends.

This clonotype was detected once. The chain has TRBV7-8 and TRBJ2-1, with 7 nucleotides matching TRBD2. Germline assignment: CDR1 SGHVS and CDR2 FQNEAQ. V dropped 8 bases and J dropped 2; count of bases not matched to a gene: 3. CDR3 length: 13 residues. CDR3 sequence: CASVGLAYNEQFF. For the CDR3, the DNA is TGTGCCAGCGTAGGACTAGCCTACAATGAGCAGTTCTTC. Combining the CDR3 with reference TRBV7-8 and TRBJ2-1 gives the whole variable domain GAGVSQSPRYKVAKRGQDVALRCDPISGHVSLFWYQQALGQGPEFLTYFQNEAQLDKSGLPSDRFFAERPEGSVSTLKIQRTQQEDSAVYLCASVGLAYNEQFFGPGTRLTVL.

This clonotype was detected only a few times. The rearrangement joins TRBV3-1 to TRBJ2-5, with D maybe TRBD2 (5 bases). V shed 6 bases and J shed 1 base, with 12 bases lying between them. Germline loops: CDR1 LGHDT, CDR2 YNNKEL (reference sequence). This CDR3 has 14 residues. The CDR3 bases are TGTGCCAGCAGACAGCTAGCCCTCCAAGAGACCCAGTACTTC. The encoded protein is CASRQLALQETQYF.

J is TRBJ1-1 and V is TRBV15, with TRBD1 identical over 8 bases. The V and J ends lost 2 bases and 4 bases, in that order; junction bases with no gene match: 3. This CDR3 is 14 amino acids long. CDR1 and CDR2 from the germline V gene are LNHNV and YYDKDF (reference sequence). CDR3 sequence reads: CATSRLDRATEAFF. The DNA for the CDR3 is TGTGCCACCAGCAGATTGGACAGGGCCACTGAAGCTTTCTTT.

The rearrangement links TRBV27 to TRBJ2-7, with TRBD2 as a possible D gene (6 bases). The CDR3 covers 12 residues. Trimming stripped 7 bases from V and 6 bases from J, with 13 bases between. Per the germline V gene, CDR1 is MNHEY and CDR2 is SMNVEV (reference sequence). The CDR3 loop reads CASKVAGGEQYF. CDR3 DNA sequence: TGTGCCAGCAAGGTTGCCGGGGGCGAGCAGTACTTC.

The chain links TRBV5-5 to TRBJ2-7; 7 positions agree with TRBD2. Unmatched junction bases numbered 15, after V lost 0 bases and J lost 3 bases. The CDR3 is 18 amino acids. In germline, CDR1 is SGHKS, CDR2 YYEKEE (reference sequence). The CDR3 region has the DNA TGTGCCAGCAGCTTGGAGTCTAGCGGAGGCGGTCTTAACTACGAGCAGTACTTC. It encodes CASSLESSGGGLNYEQYF.

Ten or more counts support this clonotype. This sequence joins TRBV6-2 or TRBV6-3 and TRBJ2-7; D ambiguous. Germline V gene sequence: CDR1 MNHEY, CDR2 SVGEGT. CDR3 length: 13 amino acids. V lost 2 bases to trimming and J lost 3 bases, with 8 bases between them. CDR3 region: CASSYEVLYEQYF. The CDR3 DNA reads TGTGCCAGCAGTTACGAGGTTCTCTACGAGCAGTACTTC.

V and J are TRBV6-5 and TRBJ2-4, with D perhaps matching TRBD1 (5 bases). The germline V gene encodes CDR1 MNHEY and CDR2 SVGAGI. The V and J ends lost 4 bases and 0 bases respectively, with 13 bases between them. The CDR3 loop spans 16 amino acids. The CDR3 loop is CASSLAGPLAKNIQYF. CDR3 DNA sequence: TGTGCCAGCAGTTTGGCAGGGCCGCTAGCCAAAAACATTCAGTACTTC.

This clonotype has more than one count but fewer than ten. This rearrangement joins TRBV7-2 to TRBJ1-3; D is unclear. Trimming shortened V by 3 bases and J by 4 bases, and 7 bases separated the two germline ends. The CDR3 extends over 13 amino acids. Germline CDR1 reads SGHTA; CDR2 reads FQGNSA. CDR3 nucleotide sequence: TGTGCCAGCAGCTTTGAGAGGGGAAACACCATATATTTT. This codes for CASSFERGNTIYF.

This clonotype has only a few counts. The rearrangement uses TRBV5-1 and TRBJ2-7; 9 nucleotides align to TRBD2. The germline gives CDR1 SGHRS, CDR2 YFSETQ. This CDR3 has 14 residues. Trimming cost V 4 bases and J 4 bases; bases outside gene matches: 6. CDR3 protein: CASSIPGLAYEQYF. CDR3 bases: TGCGCCAGCAGCATACCGGGACTAGCATACGAGCAGTACTTC.

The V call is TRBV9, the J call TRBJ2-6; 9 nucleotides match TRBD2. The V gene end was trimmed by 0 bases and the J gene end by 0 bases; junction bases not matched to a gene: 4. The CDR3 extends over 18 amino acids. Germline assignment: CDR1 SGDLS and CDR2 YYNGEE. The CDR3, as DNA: TGTGCCAGCAGCGTAGGAGATAGCGGGAGCTCTGGGGCCAACGTCCTGACTTTC. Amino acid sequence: CASSVGDSGSSGANVLTF.

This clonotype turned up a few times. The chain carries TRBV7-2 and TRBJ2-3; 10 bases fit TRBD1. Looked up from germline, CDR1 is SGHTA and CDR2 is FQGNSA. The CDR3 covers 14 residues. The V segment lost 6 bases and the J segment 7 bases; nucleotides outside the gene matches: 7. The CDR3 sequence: CASSTTGGAYTQYF. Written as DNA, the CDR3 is TGTGCCAGCAGTACGACAGGGGGCGCGTATACGCAGTATTTT.

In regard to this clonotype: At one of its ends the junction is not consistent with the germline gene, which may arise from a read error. The CDR3 bases are TGTGCTAGCAGCTCAAGGGGGCAGCATGAGCAGTTCTTC. This translates into CASSSRGQHEQFF. The chain recombines TRBV7-7 with TRBJ2-1; TRBD1 matches at 7 bases. In germline, CDR1 is SSHAT, CDR2 FNYEAQ (reference sequence). The CDR3 runs 13 residues.

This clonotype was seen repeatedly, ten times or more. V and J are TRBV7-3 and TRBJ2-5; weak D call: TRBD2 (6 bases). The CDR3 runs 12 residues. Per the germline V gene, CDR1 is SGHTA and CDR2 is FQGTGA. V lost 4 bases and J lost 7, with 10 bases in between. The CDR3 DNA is TGTGCCAGCAGCTCAAGCGGGTCGACCCAGTACTTC. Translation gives CASSSSGSTQYF. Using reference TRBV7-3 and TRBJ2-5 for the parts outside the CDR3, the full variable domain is GAGVSQTPSNKVTEKGKYVELRCDPISGHTALYWYRQSLGQGPEFLIYFQGTGAADDSGLPNDRFFAVRPEGSVSTLKIQRTERGDSAVYLCASSSSGSTQYFGPGTRLLVL.

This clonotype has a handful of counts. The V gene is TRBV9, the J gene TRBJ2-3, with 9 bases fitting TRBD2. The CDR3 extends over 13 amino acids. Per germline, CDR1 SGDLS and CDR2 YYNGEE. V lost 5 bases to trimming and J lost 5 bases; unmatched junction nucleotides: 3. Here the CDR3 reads CASSSGSGDTQYF. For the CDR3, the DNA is TGTGCCAGCAGTAGCGGGAGCGGAGATACGCAGTATTTT.

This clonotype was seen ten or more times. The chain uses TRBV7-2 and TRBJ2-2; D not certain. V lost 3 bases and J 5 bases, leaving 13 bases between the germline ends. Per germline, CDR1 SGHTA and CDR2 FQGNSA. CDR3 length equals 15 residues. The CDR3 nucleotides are TGTGCCAGCAGCTTGAGTGTTTTGGGTACCGGGGAGCTGTTTTTT. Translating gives CASSLSVLGTGELFF. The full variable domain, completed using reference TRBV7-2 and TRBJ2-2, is GAGVSQSPSNKVTEKGKDVELRCDPISGHTALYWYRQSLGQGLEFLIYFQGNSAPDKSGLPSDRFSAERTGGSVSTLTIQRTQQEDSAVYLCASSLSVLGTGELFFGEGSRLTVL.